This T cell receptor (beta chain) is from a study of blood T cell repertoires in COVID-19. Overall study context: The United States, Italy and Spain provided the acute and convalescent COVID-19 samples. Nucleic acid was either cDNA or gDNA, and it came from T cells, B-cell-depleted T cells, or PBMCs.

In the study's own analysis: Amplification of reference gene primers provided the estimated nucleated cell counts. Here immunoSEQ multiplex PCR was the method, and the copy in TCRdb shows in-frame clones only, minus some. That table supplies the V and J calls and clone size; D and trimming were determined from the DNA. In the table there are 60,000 to 75,000 clones, roughly 91% of which are singletons. While infection was still active, Seattle patients were enrolled and then followed longitudinally. The CDR3 consists of 15 residues. The V end was cut by 0 bases, the J end by 2 bases, with 10 bases between. CDR1 and CDR2 (germline): LGHNA, YNFKEQ.

The sample comprised peripheral blood. The chain combines TRBV4-2 with TRBJ1-2, with D possibly being TRBD1 (6 bases). The clonotype was recovered from a man between 40 and 49 years old with COVID-19, enrolled during active disease. The CDR3 reads CASSQDGGLNYGYTF. DNA of the CDR3: TGTGCCAGCAGCCAAGATGGGGGCTTGAACTATGGCTACACCTTC.